These 16 T cell receptor beta chains originate from one sample sequenced in a study of early T cells in non-severe SARS-CoV-2 infection. MiXCR was run by TCRdb on the 5' RACE reads, yielding one entry per CDR3 protein. The table lists approximately 74,000 distinct CDR3 sequences, 11% to 15% of them singletons, with approximately 10% in the top ten. Sequencing was performed on whole blood. Receptors originate from an adult who was a healthcare worker with PCR-confirmed SARS-CoV-2 infection or an uninfected control (not recorded which).

In this sample, this clonotype turned up once. V gene TRBV6-1 combines with J gene TRBJ1-2; 8 nucleotides align to TRBD1. CDR1 and CDR2 from the germline V gene are MNHNS and SASEGT. CDR3 length: 15 residues. V lost 4 bases, J lost 6 bases, and 10 bases stayed unmatched. CDR3 protein: CASSVRTGMIDGYTF. The CDR3 DNA is TGTGCCAGCAGTGTACGGACAGGGATGATCGATGGCTACACCTTC.

This clonotype was seen a few times. The V gene is TRBV5-1, the J gene TRBJ2-1; tentative D call: TRBD1 (7 bases). Germline V gives CDR1 SGHRS, CDR2 YFSETQ. The length of the CDR3 is 18 residues. Deletions cut 3 bases from V and 3 bases from J, with 22 bases between. The CDR3 sequence is CASSSLMTGRLDYNEQFF. Written as DNA, the CDR3 is TGCGCCAGCAGCTCCCTTATGACAGGGAGACTAGACTACAATGAGCAGTTCTTC.

V usage is TRBV7-2 and J usage is TRBJ1-1; 7 bases line up with TRBD1. This CDR3 has 13 amino acids. J lost 11 bases, V lost 8 bases, and 14 bases had no gene match. Germline lookup yields CDR1 SGHTA and CDR2 FQGNSA. The CDR3 sequence is CASGPGTAQRAFF. The CDR3 DNA sequence: TGTGCCAGCGGTCCCGGGACAGCACAGAGGGCTTTCTTT. The full variable domain, its missing parts supplied by reference TRBV7-2 and TRBJ1-1, is GAGVSQSPSNKVTEKGKDVELRCDPISGHTALYWYRQSLGQGLEFLIYFQGNSAPDKSGLPSDRFSAERTGGSVSTLTIQRTQQEDSAVYLCASGPGTAQRAFFGQGTRLTVV.

The sample holds a few counts of this clonotype. V is TRBV11-2 and J is TRBJ2-1; D ambiguous. Looked up from germline, CDR1 is SGHAT and CDR2 is FQNNGV. The CDR3 spans 16 residues. V was trimmed by 2 bases and J by 2 bases, leaving 13 bases between them. The CDR3 sequence: CASSLFSGPPYNEQFF. For the CDR3, the DNA is TGTGCCAGCAGCTTATTTTCGGGTCCCCCCTACAATGAGCAGTTCTTC.

CDR3 region: CASSVDRASNSPLHF. In DNA form, the CDR3 reads TGTGCCAGCAGTGTCGACAGGGCAAGTAATTCACCCCTCCACTTT. The chain links TRBV5-4 to TRBJ1-6; TRBD1 matches 7 bases. This CDR3 contains 15 residues. The trim removed 5 bases at V and 6 bases at J, leaving 8 bases unmatched. The germline V gene has CDR1 SGHNT and CDR2 YYREEE (reference sequence).

J is TRBJ1-3 and V is TRBV7-9, with unresolved D. The CDR3 runs to 16 residues. Trimming removed 5 bases at V and 0 bases at J, with 14 bases between. Germline CDR1 and CDR2: SEHNR and FQNEAQ (reference sequence). DNA of the CDR3: TGTGCCAGCAGCCCTCCCGGGAAGAGCTCTGGAAACACCATATATTTT. Protein sequence: CASSPPGKSSGNTIYF.

This chain links TRBV10-3 with TRBJ2-3; D ambiguous. The CDR3 extends over 14 amino acids. Deletions cut 3 bases from V and 1 base from J, with 8 bases between. Germline CDR1 and CDR2: ENHRY and SYGVKD. CDR3 nucleotides: TGTGCCATCAGTGACACGGCCGGCACAGATACGCAGTATTTT. It encodes CAISDTAGTDTQYF.

In this sample, this clonotype turned up many times. The rearrangement uses TRBV2 and TRBJ2-3, with unresolved D. Germline V gene sequence: CDR1 SNHLY, CDR2 FYNNEI. CDR3 length: 14 amino acids. The V and J ends lost 7 bases and 1 base respectively, with 12 bases between them. The CDR3 nucleotides read TGTGCCAGCAAGAAGGAGCAAGGCACAGATACGCAGTATTTT. Translation gives CASKKEQGTDTQYF. Full variable domain (rest looked up from reference TRBV2 and TRBJ2-3): EPEVTQTPSHQVTQMGQEVILRCVPISNHLYFYWYRQILGQKVEFLVSFYNNEISEKSEIFDDQFSVERPDGSNFTLKIRSTKLEDSAMYFCASKKEQGTDTQYFGPGTRLTVL.

This clonotype showed up just a few times. The CDR3 DNA is TGTGCCAGCAGTGATCGACAGGGGTCTACTAATGAAAAACTGTTTTTT. The encoded protein is CASSDRQGSTNEKLFF. The chain couples TRBV12-3 or TRBV12-4 to TRBJ1-4; 8 positions match TRBD1. This CDR3 contains 16 residues. The ends lost 5 bases at V and 2 bases at J; junction bases unmatched: 7.

The V call is TRBV7-2, the J call TRBJ1-2; the D gene is possibly TRBD1 (5 bases). Germline CDR1 is SGHTA and CDR2 is FQGNSA. CDR3 length equals 14 residues. The V gene lost 3 bases and the J gene lost 7 bases, with 15 bases spanning the gap. CDR3 in amino acids: CASSFTGAAAGYTF. DNA for the CDR3: TGTGCCAGCAGCTTCACAGGTGCAGCCGCTGGCTACACCTTC. Combining the CDR3 with reference TRBV7-2 and TRBJ1-2 gives the whole variable domain GAGVSQSPSNKVTEKGKDVELRCDPISGHTALYWYRQSLGQGLEFLIYFQGNSAPDKSGLPSDRFSAERTGGSVSTLTIQRTQQEDSAVYLCASSFTGAAAGYTFGSGTRLTVV.

The V call is TRBV4-1, the J call TRBJ1-1; no clear D. V was cut by 10 bases and J by 0 bases, with 21 bases left in between. This CDR3 spans 16 amino acids. Germline assignment: CDR1 MGHRA and CDR2 YSYEKL. CDR3 coding DNA: TGCGCCACCAAACGGGCGGAGGCCTCTCTGAACACTGAAGCTTTCTTT. Its protein is CATKRAEASLNTEAFF.

The chain joins TRBV12-3 or TRBV12-4 to TRBJ2-6; tentative D call: TRBD1 (6 bases). The CDR3 is 14 residues long. V was pared by 6 bases and J by 1 base, with 7 bases between. As DNA, the CDR3 is TGTGCCAGCAGAACAGGGTCTGGGGCCAACGTCCTGACTTTC. Residues: CASRTGSGANVLTF.

The chain employs TRBV9 and TRBJ2-3, with TRBD2 matching over 9 bases. This CDR3 is built from 15 residues. Germline V CDR1 and CDR2: SGDLS, YYNGEE. J gave up 2 bases and V 0 bases, and 1 base lay outside the gene matches. The CDR3 DNA is TGTGCCAGCAGCGTAGGCGGGGGGGACACAGATACGCAGTATTTT. The encoded protein is CASSVGGGDTDTQYF.

The table lists this clonotype with many counts. The gene calls are TRBV12-3 or TRBV12-4 and TRBJ2-3; D call uncertain. CDR3 length equals 12 residues. Trimming shortened V by 6 bases and J by 5 bases, and 9 bases separated the two germline ends. This chain's CDR3 is CASSQVQDTQYF. CDR3 coding DNA: TGTGCCAGCAGCCAGGTTCAAGATACGCAGTATTTT.

The CDR3 DNA is TGTGCCAGCAGCTTGGTAGGGGGCGACACCGGGGAGCTGTTTTTT. This gives the protein CASSLVGGDTGELFF. The genes are TRBV5-5 and TRBJ2-2; 7 bases are shared with TRBD1. V was clipped by 0 bases and J by 3 bases; unmatched bases: 2. The V gene's germline CDR1 is SGHKS and CDR2 YYEKEE (reference sequence). CDR3 length: 15 amino acids.

The chain has TRBV29-1 and TRBJ1-1; tentative D call: TRBD1 (6 bases). The CDR3 is 11 amino acids. The ends were cut back, 6 bases at V and 4 bases at J, with 9 bases in the middle. Germline V gene sequence: CDR1 SQVTM, CDR2 ANQGSEA. CDR3: CSVQGLTEAFF. The CDR3 bases are TGCAGCGTACAGGGTCTCACTGAAGCTTTCTTT.